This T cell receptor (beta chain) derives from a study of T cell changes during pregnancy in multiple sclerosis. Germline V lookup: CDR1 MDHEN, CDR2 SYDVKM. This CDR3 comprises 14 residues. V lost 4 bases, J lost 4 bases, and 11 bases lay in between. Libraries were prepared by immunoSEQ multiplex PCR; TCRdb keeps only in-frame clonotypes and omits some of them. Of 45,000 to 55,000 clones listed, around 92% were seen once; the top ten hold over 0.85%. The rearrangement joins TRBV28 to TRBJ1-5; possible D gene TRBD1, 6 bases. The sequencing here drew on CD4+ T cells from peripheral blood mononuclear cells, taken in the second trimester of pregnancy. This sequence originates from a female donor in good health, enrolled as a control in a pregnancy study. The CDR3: CASSSGEENQPQHF. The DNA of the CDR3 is TGTGCCAGCAGTTCAGGGGAAGAGAATCAGCCCCAGCATTTT.